This entry lists 28 T cell receptor beta chains sequenced from one sample in a study of CD4+ T cells in melanoma. Assay: immunoSEQ multiplex PCR; the TCRdb copy retains only in-frame clones and omits some. Here the sample spans some 14,000 clones, 60% to 80% being singletons. Sequencing was performed on cells from a culture (not recorded whether cultured in vitro). These receptors were obtained from a human donor with melanoma.

The gene calls are TRBV29-1 and TRBJ1-1; possible D gene TRBD1, 6 bases. Germline V gene data show CDR1 as SQVTM and CDR2 as ANQGSEA. V was cut by 4 bases and J by 6 bases, with 12 bases left in between. There are 12 residues in the CDR3. The CDR3 DNA reads TGCAGCGTTGGCAGGGGTTGGGCTGAAGCTTTCTTT. Translation gives CSVGRGWAEAFF.

The V gene is TRBV19, the J gene TRBJ1-1; no clear D gene. The CDR3 loop spans 13 amino acids. V gave up 5 bases and J gave up 1 base, with 8 bases separating them. Germline V gives CDR1 LNHDA, CDR2 SQIVND (reference sequence). The CDR3 loop reads CASSRWGNTEAFF. DNA of the CDR3: TGTGCCAGTAGTCGATGGGGGAACACTGAAGCTTTCTTT.

This sequence joins TRBV5-1 and TRBJ1-6, with D perhaps TRBD1 (5 bases). Germline V lookup: CDR1 SGHRS, CDR2 YFSETQ. The CDR3 contains 16 residues. Deletions cut 0 bases from V and 9 bases from J, with 16 bases between. CDR3 in amino acids: CASSLGGARKLSPLHF. In DNA form, the CDR3 reads TGCGCCAGCAGCTTGGGTGGGGCGCGGAAACTTTCACCCCTCCACTTT.

The V and J genes are TRBV19 and TRBJ2-1; the match to TRBD2 covers 8 bases. The CDR3 sequence is 16 residues long. V dropped 1 base and J dropped 5; count of bases not matched to a gene: 7. In germline, CDR1 is LNHDA, CDR2 SQIVND (reference sequence). CDR3 region: CASSIGLAGGNNEQFF. In nucleotides, the CDR3 is TGTGCCAGTAGTATAGGTTTGGCGGGGGGAAACAATGAGCAGTTCTTC.

In the case of this clone: Other DNA sequences from this sample encode an identical CDR3 as well. The chain joins TRBV4-1 to TRBJ1-2, with a weak D call TRBD1 (6 bases). The CDR3 has 15 residues. CDR1 is MGHRA and CDR2 is YSYEKL in the germline V gene. The V end was cut by 3 bases, the J end by 2 bases, with 13 bases between. The CDR3 region is CASSQTGTQNYGYTF. The CDR3 bases are TGCGCCAGCAGCCAGACAGGCACTCAGAACTATGGCTACACCTTC.

The chain carries TRBV5-4 and TRBJ1-3, with a possible D match to TRBD1 (5 bases). CDR3 length: 14 amino acids. The V gene lost 4 bases and the J gene lost 4 bases, with 12 bases spanning the gap. CDR1 and CDR2 (germline): SGHNT, YYREEE (reference sequence). As DNA, the CDR3 is TGTGCCAGCAGCCTCCAGGGTAGGGGAAACACCATATATTTT. Translation: CASSLQGRGNTIYF.

The genes are TRBV4-1 and TRBJ2-3; 7 nucleotides align to TRBD1. Germline-derived CDR1 and CDR2 are MGHRA and YSYEKL. The V gene end was trimmed by 5 bases and the J gene end by 2 bases; junction bases not matched to a gene: 7. The CDR3 length is 15 residues. The CDR3, as DNA: TGCGCCAGCAGCTCGGACAGGCGGGTCACAGATACGCAGTATTTT. It encodes CASSSDRRVTDTQYF.

By share of the sample, this clone is medium-sized. The chain recombines TRBV2 with TRBJ2-7, with D possibly TRBD1 on 5 matching bases. Trimming stripped 8 bases from V and 1 base from J, with 15 bases between. The CDR3 runs to 14 residues. Germline V gives CDR1 SNHLY, CDR2 FYNNEI. CDR3 sequence reads: CASLQGWESYEQYF. CDR3 coding DNA: TGTGCCAGCCTGCAGGGCTGGGAATCCTACGAGCAGTACTTC.

The J gene is TRBJ1-4, the V gene TRBV13; 7 bases agree with TRBD1. The CDR3 runs to 16 residues. Germline trimming cut 5 bases from V and 4 bases from J; bases unmatched to any gene: 10. Germline CDR1 and CDR2: PRHDT and FYEKMQ (reference sequence). CDR3 in amino acids: CASSAARDSFNEKLFF. The CDR3 DNA is TGTGCCAGCAGCGCCGCCCGGGACAGCTTTAATGAAAAACTGTTTTTT.

The chain recombines TRBV19 with TRBJ1-2; TRBD1 is a possible D gene (6 bases). Trimming removed 7 bases from V and 4 bases from J, with 16 bases in between. The CDR3 consists of 14 residues. Germline CDR1 LNHDA, CDR2 SQIVND (reference sequence). CDR3 in DNA: TGTGCCAGTAATATGATCGACAGGCCCTATGGCTACACCTTC. Protein product: CASNMIDRPYGYTF.

J is TRBJ1-2 and V is TRBV30; D uncertain. Germline V CDR1 and CDR2: GTSNPN, SVGIG (reference sequence). The CDR3 sequence is 16 residues long. V lost 5 bases, J lost 5 bases, and 24 bases lay in between. CDR3 loop: CAWLSMISVKGYGYTF. The CDR3 nucleotides are TGTGCCTGGCTGTCGATGATTAGCGTTAAGGGATATGGCTACACCTTC.

The rearrangement links TRBV7-3 to TRBJ1-5; no firm D call. The germline gives CDR1 SGHTA, CDR2 FQGTGA. The CDR3 runs to 13 residues. Trimming took off 5 bases at V and 4 bases at J, with 9 bases between the two ends. The CDR3 sequence is CASSVGPNQPQHF. DNA for the CDR3: TGTGCCAGCAGCGTAGGCCCGAATCAGCCCCAGCATTTT.

V gene TRBV11-2 combines with J gene TRBJ2-3; 7 bases fit TRBD1. This CDR3 is 14 amino acids long. V was pared by 5 bases and J by 7 bases, with 9 bases of the junction left unmatched. Looked up from germline, CDR1 is SGHAT and CDR2 is FQNNGV. Here the CDR3 reads CASSQGKGAHTQYF. In DNA, the CDR3 is TGTGCCAGCAGCCAGGGGAAGGGGGCGCATACGCAGTATTTT.

By frequency in the sample, this clone is medium-sized (0.01 to 0.1%). The chain carries TRBV11-2 and TRBJ2-7; D is perhaps TRBD1 (5 bases). The CDR3 is 15 amino acids. V dropped 8 bases and J dropped 0 bases, with 17 bases sitting between them. Germline assignment: CDR1 SGHAT and CDR2 FQNNGV. CDR3: CASSSLRQGSYEQYF. The CDR3 bases are TGTGCCAGCTCCTCCTTGCGGCAGGGCTCCTACGAGCAGTACTTC. Filled out from reference TRBV11-2 and TRBJ2-7, the complete variable domain reads EAGVAQSPRYKIIEKRQSVAFWCNPISGHATLYWYQQILGQGPKLLIQFQNNGVVDDSQLPKDRFSAERLKGVDSTLKIQPAKLEDSAVYLCASSSLRQGSYEQYFGPGTRLTVT.

The J gene is TRBJ2-1, the V gene TRBV19; maybe TRBD2 (6 bases). V lost 4 bases and J lost 9, with 16 bases in between. CDR3 size: 14 residues. Germline CDR1 is LNHDA and CDR2 is SQIVND (reference sequence). CDR3 sequence (DNA): TGTGCCAGTAGTAATGGGGCCGGGGGAGGTGAGCAGTTCTTC. Translating it yields CASSNGAGGGEQFF.

The CDR3 loop is CAWSRDSLFGNTIYF. The CDR3 nucleotides are TGTGCCTGGAGTCGTGACAGTTTGTTTGGAAACACCATATATTTT. The chain joins TRBV30 to TRBJ1-3, with D possibly being TRBD1 (5 bases). Germline V lookup: CDR1 GTSNPN, CDR2 SVGIG (reference sequence). This CDR3 is built from 15 residues. Trimming cost V 2 bases and J 3 bases, with 14 bases left between them.

The rearrangement links TRBV7-2 to TRBJ1-5; a weak D match, TRBD1 (5 bases). Trimming pared 5 bases from V and 2 bases from J, leaving 13 bases between. The CDR3 consists of 15 residues. Per the germline V gene, CDR1 is SGHTA and CDR2 is FQGNSA. The CDR3 DNA reads TGTGCCAGCAGCCCGGGGGATAGGGGCAATCAGCCCCAGCATTTT. Protein sequence: CASSPGDRGNQPQHF. Drawing the rest from reference TRBV7-2 and TRBJ1-5, the complete variable domain is GAGVSQSPSNKVTEKGKDVELRCDPISGHTALYWYRQSLGQGLEFLIYFQGNSAPDKSGLPSDRFSAERTGGSVSTLTIQRTQQEDSAVYLCASSPGDRGNQPQHFGDGTRLSIL.

The V gene is TRBV5-6, the J gene TRBJ1-1; 11 nucleotides line up with TRBD1. The CDR3 is 13 amino acids. CDR1 is SGHDT and CDR2 is YYEEEE in the germline V gene. The V segment lost 6 bases and the J segment 8 bases; nucleotides outside the gene matches: 6. The CDR3 sequence is CASTGTGGWEAFF. CDR3 nucleotide sequence: TGTGCCAGCACCGGGACAGGGGGATGGGAAGCTTTCTTT.

This clone turned up a few times. The gene calls are TRBV14 and TRBJ2-7, with D tentatively TRBD2 (5 bases). Germline lookup yields CDR1 SGHDN and CDR2 FVKESK. The CDR3 has 14 residues. Trimming stripped 0 bases from V and 6 bases from J, with 12 bases between. Here the CDR3 reads CASSQDGRGVEQYF. Here the CDR3 DNA reads TGTGCCAGCAGCCAAGATGGGAGAGGAGTCGAGCAGTACTTC.

The CDR3 DNA is TGCAGCGTTGGGCAGGGGCTCGATCAGCCCCAGCATTTT. This sequence encodes CSVGQGLDQPQHF. V gene TRBV29-1 combines with J gene TRBJ1-5; D is perhaps TRBD1 (6 bases). In germline, CDR1 is SQVTM, CDR2 ANQGSEA. This CDR3 comprises 13 residues. The V gene lost 4 bases and the J gene lost 5 bases, with 12 bases spanning the gap.

The V gene is TRBV6-1, the J gene TRBJ1-1; 7 positions match TRBD1. CDR1 and CDR2 (germline): MNHNS, SASEGT. The ends lost 6 bases at V and 6 bases at J; junction bases unmatched: 7. The CDR3 is made up of 13 amino acids. The CDR3 region is CASRWTGRAEAFF. The CDR3 DNA reads TGTGCCAGCAGATGGACAGGCCGCGCTGAAGCTTTCTTT.

J is TRBJ1-3 and V is TRBV7-9; D might be TRBD1 (5 bases). CDR1 and CDR2 from the germline V gene are SEHNR and FQNEAQ (reference sequence). The CDR3 spans 15 residues. Trimming stripped 5 bases from V and 4 bases from J, with 15 bases between. CDR3 in amino acids: CASSSPRDGGNTIYF. The DNA for the CDR3 is TGTGCCAGCAGCAGTCCACGGGACGGGGGAAACACCATATATTTT.

V usage is TRBV2 and J usage is TRBJ1-5; 7 nucleotides agree with TRBD1. From germline, CDR1 is SNHLY and CDR2 FYNNEI. The CDR3 sequence is 14 residues long. V lost 6 bases, J lost 5 bases, and 7 bases stayed unmatched. CDR3 protein: CASSRGDRYQPQHF. Here the CDR3 DNA reads TGTGCCAGCAGCAGGGGGGACAGATATCAGCCCCAGCATTTT.

This clone showed up just a few times. The chain links TRBV9 to TRBJ1-1, with TRBD1 identical over 7 bases. This CDR3 is 15 amino acids long. Looked up from germline, CDR1 is SGDLS and CDR2 is YYNGEE. V lost 0 bases and J lost 1; bases outside the gene matches: 3. The CDR3 spells CASSVVGTANTEAFF. As DNA, the CDR3 is TGTGCCAGCAGCGTAGTAGGGACAGCGAACACTGAAGCTTTCTTT.

The chain links TRBV2 to TRBJ1-5; D unresolved. The CDR3 runs to 14 residues. Germline CDR1 is SNHLY and CDR2 is FYNNEI. The V gene lost 6 bases and the J gene lost 3 bases, with 12 bases spanning the gap. The CDR3 protein is CASRAPGYNQPQHF. CDR3 coding DNA: TGTGCCAGCAGAGCACCAGGCTACAATCAGCCCCAGCATTTT.

This chain connects TRBV6-5 to TRBJ1-2; no reliable D call. This CDR3 contains 12 residues. The V end lost 5 bases, the J end lost 8 bases, and 12 bases lay between the germline ends. The germline gives CDR1 MNHEY, CDR2 SVGAGI. DNA for the CDR3: TGTGCCAGCAGTGCCCGGTGGGGAGGCTACACCTTC. Translation: CASSARWGGYTF.

This clone was observed a few times. The chain joins TRBV7-9 to TRBJ1-1; tentative D call: TRBD1 (5 bases). Germline V gives CDR1 SEHNR, CDR2 FQNEAQ (reference sequence). The CDR3 sequence is 16 residues long. V was clipped by 5 bases and J by 0 bases, with 16 bases between them. The CDR3 region has the DNA TGTGCCAGCAGCCCTCCTAATATACAGGTGAACACTGAAGCTTTCTTT. Protein product: CASSPPNIQVNTEAFF.

This chain joins TRBV7-3 and TRBJ2-1, with D possibly TRBD2 on 6 matching bases. With 3 bases removed from V and 8 bases from J, the gap between germline ends came to 11 bases. Per germline, CDR1 SGHTA and CDR2 FQGTGA. There are 13 residues in the CDR3. For the CDR3, the DNA is TGTGCCAGCAGCTTCTGGAGCGGGCATGAGCAGTTCTTC. It codes for CASSFWSGHEQFF.